This TCR beta chain was recorded in a study of STAT5B mutations in CD4+ large granular lymphocyte leukemia. Sequenced by immunoSEQ multiplex PCR; TCRdb stores in-frame clones only, minus some. The sample shows roughly 34,000 clones, roughly 81% of them seen only once. The TCR originated in a human donor in good health. Sequences were obtained from CD4+ T cells from blood buffy coats.

The CDR3 here is CASSREYEQYF. The DNA of the CDR3 is TGTGCCAGCAGCAGGGAGTACGAGCAGTACTTC. This chain uses TRBV6-5 with TRBJ2-7; D tentatively reads TRBD1 or TRBD2 (5 bases each). V lost 6 bases and J 4 bases, leaving 7 bases between the germline ends. CDR3 length equals 11 residues. The germline CDR1 and CDR2 sequences are MNHEY and SVGAGI.